These 8 T cell receptor beta chains came from one sample sequenced in a study of T cell repertoires in cytomegalovirus infection. One entry per CDR3 protein results from TCRdb running MiXCR on the reads. The sample has some 700,000 distinct CDR3 sequences; 35% to 40% are singletons. The sample comprised PBMCs. The receptors derive from a human donor in good health (CMV status not recorded). Some clones in this sample may be carry-over from other donors' samples.

This clonotype was detected only a few times. This chain links TRBV4-1 with TRBJ1-6, with 11 bases matching TRBD1. V lost 0 bases to trimming and J lost 10 bases; unmatched junction nucleotides: 14. This CDR3 comprises 19 residues. Per germline, CDR1 MGHRA and CDR2 YSYEKL. CDR3 sequence: CASSQERDGRTGGGSPLHF. CDR3 DNA sequence: TGCGCCAGCAGCCAAGAGAGGGACGGAAGGACAGGGGGCGGGTCACCCCTCCACTTT.

Only a few counts were recorded for this clonotype. The CDR3 bases are TGTGCCAGCCACACGCAACGGGACAGGGGGACAGATACGCAGTATTTT. Its translation is CASHTQRDRGTDTQYF. The rearrangement joins TRBV7-9 to TRBJ2-3; the match to TRBD1 covers 11 bases. V shed 8 bases and J 3 bases; nucleotides not matched to a gene: 10. This CDR3 is built from 16 residues. In germline, CDR1 is SEHNR, CDR2 FQNEAQ (reference sequence). The whole variable domain, remainder taken from reference TRBV7-9 and TRBJ2-3, is DTGVSQNPRHKITKRGQNVTFRCDPISEHNRLYWYRQTLGQGPEFLTYFQNEAQLEKSRLLSDRFSAERPKGSFSTLEIQRTEQGDSAMYLCASHTQRDRGTDTQYFGPGTRLTVL.

V usage is TRBV15 and J usage is TRBJ2-5; tentatively, D is TRBD2 (6 bases). CDR1 is LNHNV, CDR2 YYDKDF, per germline (reference sequence). Deletions cut 0 bases from V and 5 bases from J, with 10 bases between. This CDR3 has 14 amino acids. The CDR3 nucleotides read TGTGCCACCAGCAGAGAGGGAGGCCGGGAGACCCAGTACTTC. Its translation is CATSREGGRETQYF.

As to this clonotype: A much larger clonotype is one base distant, so this may be a read error. The rearrangement uses TRBV7-2 and TRBJ1-2; 7 bases map to TRBD1. In germline, CDR1 is SGHTA, CDR2 FQGNSA. After removal of 5 bases from V and 4 bases from J, the junction contained 7 bases not matched to a gene. CDR3 length: 14 amino acids. The CDR3 coding sequence is TGTGCCAGCAGCGTCCCCGGGACAGTCTATGGCTACACCTTC. Translated: CASSVPGTVYGYTF.

This chain uses TRBV6-2 or TRBV6-3 with TRBJ2-1, with 7 bases fitting TRBD2. The CDR3 has 16 amino acids. V lost 7 bases and J lost 0; bases outside the gene matches: 9. CDR1 is MNHEY, CDR2 SVGEGT, per germline. CDR3 sequence: CASTESTSASYNEQFF. DNA of the CDR3: TGTGCCAGCACCGAGAGTACTAGCGCCTCCTACAATGAGCAGTTCTTC.

This clonotype was seen only a few times. The chain has TRBV25-1 and TRBJ1-1; no definite D call. Germline values: CDR1 MGHDK, CDR2 SYGVNS. V lost 6 bases, J lost 4 bases, and 6 bases lay in between. The CDR3 length is 11 residues. CDR3 DNA: TGTGCCAGCAGAGGACTCACTGAAGCTTTCTTT. It specifies CASRGLTEAFF.

This clonotype was detected a few times. The chain is built from TRBV28 and TRBJ1-6, with unresolved D. The CDR3 totals 14 residues. Germline V gene data show CDR1 as MDHEN and CDR2 as SYDVKM. Trimming pared 1 base from V and 10 bases from J, leaving 11 bases between. Here the CDR3 DNA reads TGTGCCAGCAGTTTATTCACAGTTTACTCACCCCTCCACTTT. The encoded protein is CASSLFTVYSPLHF.

There are a few counts of this clonotype. The V and J genes are TRBV20-1 and TRBJ2-1, with D possibly matching TRBD2 (5 bases). Germline values: CDR1 DFQATT, CDR2 SNEGSKA (reference sequence). V lost 6 bases, J lost 10 bases, and 16 bases lay in between. There are 12 residues in the CDR3. The CDR3, as DNA: TGCAGTGCCCCCCCTGGAAGGAGGGAGCAGTTCTTC. It specifies CSAPPGRREQFF.